These T cell receptor beta chains were read from a single sample in a study of T-cell memory formation after mild COVID-19. TCRdb reanalysed the 5' RACE reads using MiXCR and keeps one entry per CDR3 protein. The sample holds 150,000 to 200,000 distinct CDR3 sequences, over 20% seen once. Sequenced: PBMCs or a T cell subset sorted from them (not recorded which). Source of these receptors: an adult woman who had mild COVID-19 (a few samples of this study predate the infection). Cell type and time point are not known. The CDR3 runs from the conserved cysteine through the conserved F or W. Fields, in order: J gene, clone size, D gene, V gene, CDR3 DNA, CDR3 protein. The D gene is left open where the match is weak. Where a row states a size, it is once, few, many or the class of an expanded clone; other rows omit it.

J gene: TRBJ1-1
clone size: NA
D gene: NA
V gene: TRBV7-9
CDR3 DNA: TGTGCCAGCAGCCCGAGAGTATGGGGCTTGAACACTGAAGCTTTCTTT
CDR3 protein: CASSPRVWGLNTEAFF

J gene: TRBJ2-7
clone size: few
D gene: NA
V gene: TRBV5-4
CDR3 DNA: TGTGCCAGCAGCTTGTTGAACTACGAGCAGTACTTC
CDR3 protein: CASSLLNYEQYF

J gene: TRBJ2-7
clone size: NA
D gene: NA
V gene: TRBV15
CDR3 DNA: TGTGCCACCAGCAGAGAAGGAGTTTCTCACCACGAGCAGTACTTC
CDR3 protein: CATSREGVSHHEQYF

J gene: TRBJ2-5
clone size: NA
D gene: NA
V gene: TRBV27
CDR3 DNA: TGTGCCAGCAGTTTCTCCCAGGGTGCAAGAGAGACCCAGTACTTC
CDR3 protein: CASSFSQGARETQYF

J gene: TRBJ2-1
clone size: few
D gene: NA
V gene: TRBV5-6
CDR3 DNA: TGTGCCAGCAGCTTGGAGATTGGGCAGGGCGGCTACAATGAGCAGTTCTTC
CDR3 protein: CASSLEIGQGGYNEQFF

J gene: TRBJ1-1
clone size: NA
D gene: NA
V gene: TRBV4-1
CDR3 DNA: TGCGCCAGCAGCCAGACAGGAATAACTGAAGCTTTCTTT
CDR3 protein: CASSQTGITEAFF

J gene: TRBJ1-6
clone size: NA
D gene: NA
V gene: TRBV11-3
CDR3 DNA: TGTGCCAGCAGCTTCGGGGACAATTCACCCCTCCACTTT
CDR3 protein: CASSFGDNSPLHF

J gene: TRBJ2-7
clone size: few
D gene: TRBD2
V gene: TRBV5-6
CDR3 DNA: TGTGCCAGCAGCCCTATTCGACTAGCTTTGAGCTCCTACGAGCAGTACTTC
CDR3 protein: CASSPIRLALSSYEQYF

J gene: TRBJ2-1
clone size: NA
D gene: TRBD2
V gene: TRBV18
CDR3 DNA: TGTGCCAGCTCACATAGCGGGGGTACCTACAATGAGCAGTTCTTC
CDR3 protein: CASSHSGGTYNEQFF

J gene: TRBJ1-2
clone size: few
D gene: TRBD1
V gene: TRBV24-1
CDR3 DNA: TGTGCCACCAGTGACCAAACGATGGACAGGGTCAATGGCTACACCTTC
CDR3 protein: CATSDQTMDRVNGYTF

J gene: TRBJ2-3
clone size: many
D gene: TRBD2
V gene: TRBV7-9
CDR3 DNA: TGTGCCAGCGGGGGTAGCGGGAGGACAGATACGCAGTATTTT
CDR3 protein: CASGGSGRTDTQYF